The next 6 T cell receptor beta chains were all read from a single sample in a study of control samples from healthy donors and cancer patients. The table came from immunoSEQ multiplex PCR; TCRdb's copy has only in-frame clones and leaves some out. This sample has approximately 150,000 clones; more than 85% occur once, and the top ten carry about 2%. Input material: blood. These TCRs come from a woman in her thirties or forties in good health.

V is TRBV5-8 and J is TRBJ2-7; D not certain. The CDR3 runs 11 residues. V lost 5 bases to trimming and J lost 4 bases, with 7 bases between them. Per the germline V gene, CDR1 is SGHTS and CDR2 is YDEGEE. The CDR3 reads CASSLRYEQYF. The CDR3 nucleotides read TGTGCCAGCAGTTTGAGATACGAGCAGTACTTC. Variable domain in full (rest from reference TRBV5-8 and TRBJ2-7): EAGVTQSPTHLIKTRGQQATLRCSPISGHTSVYWYQQALGLGLQFLLWYDEGEERNRGNFPPRFSGRQFPNYSSELNVNALELEDSALYLCASSLRYEQYFGPGTRLTVT.

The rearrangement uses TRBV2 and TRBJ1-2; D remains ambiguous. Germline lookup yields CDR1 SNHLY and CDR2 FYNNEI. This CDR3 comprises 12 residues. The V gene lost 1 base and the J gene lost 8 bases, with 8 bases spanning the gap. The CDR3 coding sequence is TGTGCCAGCAGTGAAGGCGCGGGAGGCTACACCTTC. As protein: CASSEGAGGYTF.

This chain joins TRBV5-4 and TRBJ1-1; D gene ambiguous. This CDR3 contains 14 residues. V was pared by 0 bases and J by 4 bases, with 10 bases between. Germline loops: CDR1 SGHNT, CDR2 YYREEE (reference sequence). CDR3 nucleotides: TGTGCCAGCAGCTTGGAAGCGGGGATCACTGAAGCTTTCTTT. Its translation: CASSLEAGITEAFF.

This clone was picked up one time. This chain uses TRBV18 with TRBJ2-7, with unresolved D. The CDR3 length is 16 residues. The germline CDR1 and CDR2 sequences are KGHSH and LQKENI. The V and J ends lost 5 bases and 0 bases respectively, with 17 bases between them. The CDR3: CASSVSAIINSYEQYF. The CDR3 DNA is TGTGCCAGCTCAGTTTCAGCGATTATCAACTCCTACGAGCAGTACTTC.

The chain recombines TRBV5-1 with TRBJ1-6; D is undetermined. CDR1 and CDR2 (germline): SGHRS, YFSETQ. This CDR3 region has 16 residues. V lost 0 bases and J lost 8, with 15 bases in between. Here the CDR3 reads CASSLGVGGLDSPLHF. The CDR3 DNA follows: TGCGCCAGCAGCTTGGGGGTGGGCGGTTTGGATTCACCCCTCCACTTT.

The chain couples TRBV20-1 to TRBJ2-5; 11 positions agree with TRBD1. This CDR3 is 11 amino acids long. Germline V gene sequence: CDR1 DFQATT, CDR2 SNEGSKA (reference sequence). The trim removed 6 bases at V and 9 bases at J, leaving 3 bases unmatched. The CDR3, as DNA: TGCAGTGCAAGGGACAGGGGGGCCCAGTACTTC. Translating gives CSARDRGAQYF.